Presented here are 8 T cell receptor beta chains from one specimen sequenced in a study of blood T cell repertoires in COVID-19. Method: immunoSEQ multiplex PCR; TCRdb's copy keeps in-frame clones and lacks some. The data hold more than 250,000 clones, with roughly 90% observed a single time. The sample taken for sequencing was PBMCs or T cells enriched from blood (not recorded which). These receptors were taken from a woman aged 25 to 39 who had recovered from COVID-19.

J is TRBJ2-5 and V is TRBV2; tentative D call: TRBD2 (5 bases). Trimming removed 8 bases from V and 0 bases from J, with 13 bases in between. Germline values: CDR1 SNHLY, CDR2 FYNNEI. The CDR3 extends over 14 amino acids. The CDR3 loop reads CASGRRGHQETQYF. The DNA for the CDR3 is TGTGCCAGCGGAAGGCGAGGGCACCAAGAGACCCAGTACTTC.

The table lists this clone with a count of one. The V and J genes are TRBV12-3 or TRBV12-4 and TRBJ2-1; D gene unclear. CDR3 length: 11 amino acids. V was cut by 2 bases and J by 12 bases, with 8 bases left in between. The CDR3 DNA is TGTGCCAGCAGTTTACTTGGCGGGCAGTTCTTC. Encoded protein: CASSLLGGQFF.

The chain combines TRBV28 with TRBJ1-2; TRBD1 aligns across 9 bases. Germline V lookup: CDR1 MDHEN, CDR2 SYDVKM. V gave up 6 bases and J gave up 8 bases; unmatched junction bases: 7. The CDR3 is 13 amino acids. The CDR3 DNA is TGTGCCAGCAGGACGGACAGGGGTGTAGGCTACACCTTC. Encoded protein: CASRTDRGVGYTF.

V gene TRBV18 combines with J gene TRBJ2-7; a weak D match, TRBD2 (5 bases). Germline V gives CDR1 KGHSH, CDR2 LQKENI. CDR3 length: 12 amino acids. V lost 6 bases, J lost 6 bases, and 12 bases lay in between. Here the CDR3 reads CASSNREGEQYF. The CDR3, as DNA: TGTGCCAGCTCGAACAGAGAGGGCGAGCAGTACTTC.

The rearrangement links TRBV20-1 to TRBJ1-1, with a weak D call TRBD1 (5 bases). V lost 3 bases and J lost 11, with 13 bases in between. In germline, CDR1 is DFQATT, CDR2 SNEGSKA (reference sequence). This CDR3 has 11 amino acids. CDR3 coding DNA: TGCAGTGCTAGGAAGGGGAGGGGTGCTTTCTTT. Protein sequence: CSARKGRGAFF.

This chain connects TRBV19 to TRBJ1-1; a weak D match, TRBD1 (5 bases). Germline CDR1 LNHDA, CDR2 SQIVND (reference sequence). V lost 3 bases and J 4 bases, leaving 15 bases between the germline ends. The CDR3 is 15 amino acids. For the CDR3, the DNA is TGTGCCAGTAGTATTTCGCTCTTGGGGGGCACTGAAGCTTTCTTT. Translating gives CASSISLLGGTEAFF.

V is TRBV5-1 and J is TRBJ2-5; 14 positions match TRBD2. J was trimmed by 5 bases and V by 0 bases; bases with no gene match: 3. Germline V lookup: CDR1 SGHRS, CDR2 YFSETQ. This CDR3 is 16 amino acids long. The CDR3 is CASSLGTSGGHETQYF. CDR3 DNA sequence: TGCGCCAGCAGCTTGGGGACTAGCGGGGGGCACGAGACCCAGTACTTC.

The genes are TRBV9 and TRBJ2-5; D remains ambiguous. The V gene's germline CDR1 is SGDLS and CDR2 YYNGEE. The CDR3 sequence is 14 residues long. The V and J ends lost 0 bases and 5 bases respectively, with 11 bases between them. The CDR3 DNA follows: TGTGCCAGCAGCGTAGTGGGCTCCTACGAGACCCAGTACTTC. Translated: CASSVVGSYETQYF.